Following are 28 T cell receptor beta chains from one sample sequenced in a study of identical twins. One entry per CDR3 protein, called by TCRdb with MiXCR from the 5' RACE reads. Of under 900,000 distinct CDR3 sequences listed, approximately 13% are singletons. The sample was also reused in another study, on yellow fever vaccine responses in identical twins.

Sequences were obtained from PBMCs. Source of these receptors: a young woman in good health.

The chain is built from TRBV18 and TRBJ2-1, with 8 bases that match TRBD2. With V trimmed by 2 bases and J by 5 bases, 5 bases remained unmatched. The CDR3 has 15 residues. CDR1 and CDR2 (germline): KGHSH, LQKENI. CDR3 amino acids: CASSPTSGHNNEQFF. DNA of the CDR3: TGTGCCAGCTCACCAACTAGCGGACACAACAATGAGCAGTTCTTC.

This clonotype has only a few counts. The gene calls are TRBV10-2 and TRBJ2-2; 8 nucleotides line up with TRBD2. This CDR3 is built from 15 residues. Per the germline V gene, CDR1 is WSHSY and CDR2 is SAAADI. The junction had 8 bases not matched to a gene; V was cut back by 7 bases and J by 4 bases. The CDR3 DNA reads as TGCGCCAGCACCCTACCGGGGGGGAGCACCGGGGAGCTGTTTTTT. It codes for CASTLPGGSTGELFF.

The CDR3 is CATSRVAGAGTDTQYF. The CDR3 bases are TGTGCCACCAGCAGAGTGGCGGGAGCCGGCACAGATACGCAGTATTTT. This rearrangement joins TRBV15 to TRBJ2-3, with 7 positions matching TRBD2. The V gene's germline CDR1 is LNHNV and CDR2 YYDKDF (reference sequence). V lost 1 base to trimming and J lost 1 base; unmatched junction nucleotides: 5. This CDR3 contains 16 residues. The variable domain in full, completed from reference TRBV15 and TRBJ2-3, reads DAMVIQNPRYQVTQFGKPVTLSCSQTLNHNVMYWYQQKSSQAPKLLFHYYDKDFNNEADTPDNFQSRRPNTSFCFLDIRSPGLGDTAMYLCATSRVAGAGTDTQYFGPGTRLTVL.

The genes are TRBV19 and TRBJ2-1; 7 nucleotides match TRBD2. CDR3 length equals 16 residues. With 0 bases clipped from V and 9 bases from J, the junction kept 11 bases outside the gene matches. Germline-derived CDR1 and CDR2 are LNHDA and SQIVND (reference sequence). CDR3 nucleotide sequence: TGTGCCAGTAGTATAGATCGAGCGGGAAGCAGCGGTGAGCAGTTCTTC. Translating gives CASSIDRAGSSGEQFF.

The chain uses TRBV5-5 and TRBJ1-5; the D is unclear. This CDR3 contains 15 residues. Germline CDR1 reads SGHKS; CDR2 reads YYEKEE (reference sequence). V was trimmed by 1 base and J by 0 bases, leaving 8 bases between them. Here the CDR3 reads CASSLRATSNQPQHF. CDR3 coding DNA: TGTGCCAGCAGCTTGAGGGCCACTAGCAATCAGCCCCAGCATTTT.

V and J are TRBV5-6 and TRBJ2-1, with TRBD2 identical over 10 bases. CDR1 is SGHDT and CDR2 is YYEEEE in the germline V gene. The CDR3 loop spans 18 amino acids. After removal of 3 bases from V and 0 bases from J, the junction contained 9 bases not matched to a gene. CDR3 in DNA: TGTGCCAGCAGCTCAGGGCTAGCGGGGGAGAGCTCCTACAATGAGCAGTTCTTC. This gives the protein CASSSGLAGESSYNEQFF.

This clonotype was found a few times. The V call is TRBV3-1, the J call TRBJ2-7; 9 bases match TRBD1. This CDR3 is built from 14 residues. The germline CDR1 and CDR2 sequences are LGHDT and YNNKEL (reference sequence). V lost 4 bases and J lost 7; bases outside the gene matches: 8. As DNA, the CDR3 is TGTGCCAGCAGCCCCCGGGACAGGGCCATTGAGCAGTACTTC. Its translation: CASSPRDRAIEQYF.

The J gene is TRBJ2-1, the V gene TRBV29-1; D not resolved. CDR1 is SQVTM and CDR2 is ANQGSEA in the germline V gene. Trimming removed 1 base from V and 0 bases from J, with 22 bases in between. The CDR3 sequence is 19 residues long. The CDR3 sequence: CSVEGPSERNPSSYNEQFF. CDR3 nucleotides: TGCAGCGTTGAAGGCCCCAGCGAGCGTAACCCAAGCTCCTACAATGAGCAGTTCTTC.

This clonotype was found many times. The chain couples TRBV12-3 or TRBV12-4 to TRBJ2-6; D is undetermined. The ends were cut back, 6 bases at V and 0 bases at J, with 6 bases in the middle. The CDR3 has 14 residues. The CDR3 protein is CASSLTSGANVLTF. The CDR3 DNA is TGTGCCAGCAGCTTAACCTCTGGGGCCAACGTCCTGACTTTC.

This chain joins TRBV11-2 and TRBJ2-7; 10 nucleotides align to TRBD1. This CDR3 region has 14 residues. The junction had 3 bases not matched to a gene; V was cut back by 5 bases and J by 2 bases. Germline V gives CDR1 SGHAT, CDR2 FQNNGV. The CDR3 coding sequence is TGTGCCAGCAGCGGGACAGGGGTGACCTACGAGCAGTACGTC. Its protein product is CASSGTGVTYEQYV.

In this sample, this clonotype turned up many times. J is TRBJ2-3 and V is TRBV12-3 or TRBV12-4; 8 positions match TRBD2. Trimming took 7 bases from V and 2 from J; bases not matched to a gene: 8. The CDR3 runs to 15 residues. CDR3 sequence (DNA): TGTGCCAGCAAGGAAGCGGGAGACCCCACAGATACGCAGTATTTT. As protein: CASKEAGDPTDTQYF.

V usage is TRBV4-2 and J usage is TRBJ1-1, with TRBD1 identical over 7 bases. V trimming: 5 bases; J trimming: 0 bases; junction bases outside the gene matches: 12. This CDR3 contains 17 residues. CDR1 and CDR2 (germline): LGHNA, YNFKEQ. CDR3 sequence (DNA): TGTGCCAGCAGCTTAAGCTTCGACAGGGTCATGAACACTGAAGCTTTCTTT. It codes for CASSLSFDRVMNTEAFF.

The gene calls are TRBV3-1 and TRBJ1-5, with TRBD1 as a possible D gene (5 bases). Trimming pared 4 bases from V and 5 bases from J, leaving 9 bases between. The CDR3 is 13 amino acids. In germline, CDR1 is LGHDT, CDR2 YNNKEL (reference sequence). CDR3 DNA: TGTGCCAGCAGCCGAGAGGGGTATCAGCCCCAGCATTTT. Amino acids: CASSREGYQPQHF.

This clonotype has more than one count but fewer than ten. This chain joins TRBV20-1 and TRBJ1-3; D is possibly TRBD1 (6 bases). The CDR3 is made up of 14 amino acids. The V gene's germline CDR1 is DFQATT and CDR2 SNEGSKA (reference sequence). The V and J ends lost 2 bases and 3 bases respectively, with 11 bases between them. As DNA, the CDR3 is TGCAGTGCTAGACCAGGGGCTAGTGGAAACACCATATATTTT. Protein sequence: CSARPGASGNTIYF.

This clonotype occurred a few times. The chain joins TRBV5-1 to TRBJ2-7; the D call may be TRBD1 or TRBD2 (5 bases each). The CDR3 is made up of 13 amino acids. V dropped 3 bases and J dropped 3 bases, with 10 bases sitting between them. Germline CDR1 reads SGHRS; CDR2 reads YFSETQ. The CDR3 DNA follows: TGCGCCAGCAGCTCCCGGGACCACTACGAGCAGTACGTC. It is translated as CASSSRDHYEQYV.

This clonotype has more than one count but fewer than ten. The chain carries TRBV20-1 and TRBJ2-3; D ambiguous. CDR1 is DFQATT and CDR2 is SNEGSKA in the germline V gene (reference sequence). CDR3 size: 15 residues. V was trimmed by 3 bases and J by 0 bases, leaving 13 bases between them. As DNA, the CDR3 is TGCAGTGCTAGGCCTCCGGACCTCAGCACAGATACGCAGTATTTT. Residues: CSARPPDLSTDTQYF.

This chain uses TRBV5-1 with TRBJ2-1; D possibly corresponds to TRBD2 (5 bases). CDR1 is SGHRS, CDR2 YFSETQ, per germline. Trimming left V 5 bases short and J 3 bases short, with 15 bases between. The CDR3 contains 15 residues. In DNA form, the CDR3 reads TGCGCCAGCAGACCCTCCGGACTTGACTACAATGAGCAGTTCTTC. Its protein is CASRPSGLDYNEQFF.

This chain connects TRBV4-1 to TRBJ2-2; tentative D call: TRBD1 (5 bases). The CDR3 contains 15 residues. The V gene lost 1 base and the J gene lost 3 bases, with 9 bases spanning the gap. Germline V lookup: CDR1 MGHRA, CDR2 YSYEKL. The DNA for the CDR3 is TGCGCCAGCAGCCAAGCAACCAGGGACACCGGGGAGCTGTTTTTT. Translation: CASSQATRDTGELFF.

The table lists this clonotype with a few counts. Sequence at one end of the junction differs from germline and may be a read error. V is TRBV18 and J is TRBJ1-4; no definite D call. The germline V gene encodes CDR1 KGHSH and CDR2 LQKENI. The CDR3 totals 16 residues. In DNA form, the CDR3 reads TGTGCCAGCTCACCACCTGTACAGCCAACAAATGAAAAACTGTTTTTT. Encoded protein: CASSPPVQPTNEKLFF.

In its sample, this clonotype was seen many times. The chain uses TRBV9 and TRBJ1-4; TRBD1 is a possible D gene (6 bases). V shed 0 bases and J shed 7 bases, with 16 bases lying between them. The CDR3 is made up of 16 amino acids. Looked up from germline, CDR1 is SGDLS and CDR2 is YYNGEE. The CDR3 region has the DNA TGTGCCAGCAGCGTAGATGTAGGGGGAGCGGGTGAAAAACTGTTTTTT. It is translated as CASSVDVGGAGEKLFF.

This clonotype was counted a few times. CDR3 loop: CASSLGLYAEAFF. The CDR3 DNA reads as TGTGCCAGCAGCTTAGGGCTTTACGCTGAAGCTTTCTTT. The chain joins TRBV7-2 to TRBJ1-1; D uncertain. CDR3 length: 13 amino acids. Trimming removed 1 base from V and 6 bases from J, with 9 bases in between. Germline CDR1 and CDR2: SGHTA and FQGNSA.

The gene calls are TRBV5-1 and TRBJ2-3; no reliable D call. The CDR3 has 15 residues. Trimming left V 0 bases short and J 2 bases short, with 10 bases between. Germline values: CDR1 SGHRS, CDR2 YFSETQ. CDR3: CASSLGRYITDTQYF. CDR3 nucleotide sequence: TGCGCCAGCAGCTTGGGCAGGTATATCACAGATACGCAGTATTTT.

The genes are TRBV20-1 and TRBJ2-1, with a weak D call TRBD2 (6 bases). The CDR3 runs to 13 residues. V was trimmed by 6 bases and J by 9 bases, leaving 18 bases between them. Per the germline V gene, CDR1 is DFQATT and CDR2 is SNEGSKA (reference sequence). The CDR3 region is CSASQAQGLEQFF. The CDR3 bases are TGCAGTGCATCTCAAGCCCAGGGACTTGAGCAGTTCTTC.

This clonotype was seen at least ten times. This rearrangement joins TRBV6-5 to TRBJ2-5; TRBD1 is a possible D gene (6 bases). Between the trimmed V and J ends, which lost 6 bases and 5 bases, there was a span of 7 bases. The CDR3 is made up of 11 amino acids. CDR1 is MNHEY, CDR2 SVGAGI, per germline. The CDR3 reads CASRRGETQYF. The CDR3 DNA reads TGTGCCAGCAGGAGGGGGGAGACCCAGTACTTC.

This clonotype was recorded at least ten times. The chain couples TRBV12-3 or TRBV12-4 to TRBJ1-3, with D hard to call. This CDR3 is built from 14 residues. Trimming cost V 2 bases and J 1 base, with 6 bases left between them. The CDR3 here is CASSLLGSGNTIYF. The CDR3 nucleotides read TGTGCCAGCAGTTTACTGGGATCTGGAAACACCATATATTTT.

V usage is TRBV2 and J usage is TRBJ2-1; D unclear. Germline V CDR1 and CDR2: SNHLY, FYNNEI. There are 12 residues in the CDR3. V lost 6 bases to trimming and J lost 5 bases, with 8 bases between them. For the CDR3, the DNA is TGTGCCAGCAGCGGACCCCACAATGAGCAGTTCTTC. Protein: CASSGPHNEQFF. Combining the CDR3 with reference TRBV2 and TRBJ2-1 gives the whole variable domain EPEVTQTPSHQVTQMGQEVILRCVPISNHLYFYWYRQILGQKVEFLVSFYNNEISEKSEIFDDQFSVERPDGSNFTLKIRSTKLEDSAMYFCASSGPHNEQFFGPGTRLTVL.

The chain joins TRBV5-6 to TRBJ2-1; tentative D call: TRBD1 (8 bases). This CDR3 spans 16 amino acids. Germline values: CDR1 SGHDT, CDR2 YYEEEE. Trimming left V 4 bases short and J 4 bases short, with 18 bases between. The CDR3 region has the DNA TGTGCCAGCAGCCCTCACAGGGGGGGAATATACAATGAGCAGTTCTTC. Its protein is CASSPHRGGIYNEQFF.

A few counts support this clonotype. The genes are TRBV28 and TRBJ2-7; TRBD2 matches 9 bases. Germline trimming cut 5 bases from V and 2 bases from J; bases unmatched to any gene: 7. Germline-derived CDR1 and CDR2 are MDHEN and SYDVKM. This CDR3 is built from 15 residues. The CDR3 is CASSLLTSGTYEQYF. CDR3 in DNA: TGTGCCAGCAGTCTATTGACTAGCGGTACCTACGAGCAGTACTTC.